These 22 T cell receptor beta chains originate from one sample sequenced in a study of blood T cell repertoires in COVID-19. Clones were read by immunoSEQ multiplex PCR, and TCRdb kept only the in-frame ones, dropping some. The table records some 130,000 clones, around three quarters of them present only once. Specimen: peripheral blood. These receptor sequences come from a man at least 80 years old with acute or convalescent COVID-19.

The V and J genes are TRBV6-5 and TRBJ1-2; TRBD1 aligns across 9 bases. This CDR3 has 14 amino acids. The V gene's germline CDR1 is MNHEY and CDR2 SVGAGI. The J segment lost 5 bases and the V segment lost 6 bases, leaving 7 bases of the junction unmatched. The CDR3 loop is CASRGTGRNYGYTF. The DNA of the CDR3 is TGTGCCAGCAGGGGGACAGGGAGGAATTATGGCTACACCTTC.

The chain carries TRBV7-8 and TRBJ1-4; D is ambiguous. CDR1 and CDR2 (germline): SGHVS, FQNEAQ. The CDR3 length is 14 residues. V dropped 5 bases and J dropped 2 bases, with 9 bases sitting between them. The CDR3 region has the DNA TGTGCCAGCAGCACTGTTCATACTAATGAAAAACTGTTTTTT. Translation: CASSTVHTNEKLFF.

In DNA form, the CDR3 reads TGTGCCAGCAGTCGAGGACTAGATTTAGTTGAGCAGTTCTTC. Translated, it gives CASSRGLDLVEQFF. The chain links TRBV28 to TRBJ2-1; TRBD2 aligns across 7 bases. The ends lost 5 bases at V and 9 bases at J; junction bases unmatched: 10. The CDR3 sequence is 14 residues long. CDR1 is MDHEN and CDR2 is SYDVKM in the germline V gene.

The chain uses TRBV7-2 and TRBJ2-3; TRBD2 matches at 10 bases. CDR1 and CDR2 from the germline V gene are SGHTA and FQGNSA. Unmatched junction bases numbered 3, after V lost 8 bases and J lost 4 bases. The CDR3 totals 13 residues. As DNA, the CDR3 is TGTGCCAGCGGGAGCGGGGGGGCAGATACGCAGTATTTT. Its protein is CASGSGGADTQYF.

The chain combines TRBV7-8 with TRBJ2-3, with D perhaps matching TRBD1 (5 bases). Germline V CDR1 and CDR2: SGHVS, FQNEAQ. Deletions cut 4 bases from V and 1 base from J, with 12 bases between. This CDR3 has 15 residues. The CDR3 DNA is TGTGCCAGCAGCTCCCTCGCGACAGGCACAGATACGCAGTATTTT. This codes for CASSSLATGTDTQYF.

DNA for the CDR3: TGTGCCTGGAGCTTGGAGAAGACCCAGTACTTC. Translating gives CAWSLEKTQYF. The V gene is TRBV30, the J gene TRBJ2-5; D call uncertain. The CDR3 totals 11 residues. The V gene lost 3 bases and the J gene lost 6 bases, with 8 bases spanning the gap. Germline V gene lookup returns CDR1 GTSNPN and CDR2 SVGIG (reference sequence).

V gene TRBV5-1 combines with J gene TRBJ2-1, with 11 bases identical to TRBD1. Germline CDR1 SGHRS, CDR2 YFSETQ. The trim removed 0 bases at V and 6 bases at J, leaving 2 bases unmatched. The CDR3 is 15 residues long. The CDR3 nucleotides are TGCGCCAGCAGCTTGGATGGGACAGGGGGCAATGAGCAGTTCTTC. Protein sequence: CASSLDGTGGNEQFF.

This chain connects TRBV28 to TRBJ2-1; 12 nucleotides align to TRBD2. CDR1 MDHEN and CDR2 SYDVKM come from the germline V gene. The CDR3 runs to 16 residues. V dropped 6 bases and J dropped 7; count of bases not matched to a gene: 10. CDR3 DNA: TGTGCCAGCAGGGTCCCTAGCGGGGGGGCGGGGAATGAGCAGTTCTTC. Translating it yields CASRVPSGGAGNEQFF.

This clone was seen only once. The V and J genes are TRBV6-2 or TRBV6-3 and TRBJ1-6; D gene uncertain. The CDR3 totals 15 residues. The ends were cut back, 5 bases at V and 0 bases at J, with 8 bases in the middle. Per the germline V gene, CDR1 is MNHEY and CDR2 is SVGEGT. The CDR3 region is CASSPLNSYNSPLHF. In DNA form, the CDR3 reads TGTGCCAGCAGTCCACTGAACTCCTATAATTCACCCCTCCACTTT.

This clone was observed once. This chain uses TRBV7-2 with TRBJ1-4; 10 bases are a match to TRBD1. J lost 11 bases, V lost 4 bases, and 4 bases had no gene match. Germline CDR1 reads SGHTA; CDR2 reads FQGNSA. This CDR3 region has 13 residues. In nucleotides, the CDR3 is TGTGCCAGCAGCTCCGGGACAGGGGAGAAACTGTTTTTT. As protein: CASSSGTGEKLFF. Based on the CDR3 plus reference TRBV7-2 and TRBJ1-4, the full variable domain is GAGVSQSPSNKVTEKGKDVELRCDPISGHTALYWYRQSLGQGLEFLIYFQGNSAPDKSGLPSDRFSAERTGGSVSTLTIQRTQQEDSAVYLCASSSGTGEKLFFGSGTQLSVL.

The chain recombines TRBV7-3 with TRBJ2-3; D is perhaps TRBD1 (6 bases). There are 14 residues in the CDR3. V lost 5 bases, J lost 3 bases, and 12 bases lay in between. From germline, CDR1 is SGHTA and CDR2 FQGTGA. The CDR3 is CASSPGVLTDTQYF. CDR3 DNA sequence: TGTGCCAGCAGCCCAGGGGTATTAACAGATACGCAGTATTTT.

The CDR3 protein is CASSQETGDGYTF. The CDR3 coding sequence is TGCGCCAGCAGCCAAGAAACGGGGGATGGCTACACCTTC. The chain employs TRBV4-3 and TRBJ1-2; tentative D call: TRBD1 (5 bases). The CDR3 is 13 residues long. Between the trimmed V and J ends, which lost 0 bases and 6 bases, there was a span of 8 bases. Germline loops: CDR1 LGHNA, CDR2 YSLEER.

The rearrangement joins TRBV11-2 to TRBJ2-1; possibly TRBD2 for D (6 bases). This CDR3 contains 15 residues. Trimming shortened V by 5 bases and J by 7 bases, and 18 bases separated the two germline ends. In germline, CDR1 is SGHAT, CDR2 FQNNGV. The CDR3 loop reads CASSLAGLPGNEQFF. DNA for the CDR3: TGTGCCAGCAGCCTGGCGGGACTCCCCGGGAATGAGCAGTTCTTC.

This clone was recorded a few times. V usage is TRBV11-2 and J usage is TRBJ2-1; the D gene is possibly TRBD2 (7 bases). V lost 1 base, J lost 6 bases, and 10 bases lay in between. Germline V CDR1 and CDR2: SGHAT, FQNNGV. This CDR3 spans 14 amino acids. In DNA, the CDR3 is TGTGCCAGCAGCTTAGTTGCGGGGGCCAATGAGCAGTTCTTC. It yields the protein CASSLVAGANEQFF.

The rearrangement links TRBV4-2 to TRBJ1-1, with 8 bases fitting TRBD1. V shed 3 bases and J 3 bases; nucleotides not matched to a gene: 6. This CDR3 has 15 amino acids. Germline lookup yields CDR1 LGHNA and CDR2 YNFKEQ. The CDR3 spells CASSQVGQGDTEAFF. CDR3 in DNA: TGTGCCAGCAGCCAGGTAGGACAGGGCGACACTGAAGCTTTCTTT.

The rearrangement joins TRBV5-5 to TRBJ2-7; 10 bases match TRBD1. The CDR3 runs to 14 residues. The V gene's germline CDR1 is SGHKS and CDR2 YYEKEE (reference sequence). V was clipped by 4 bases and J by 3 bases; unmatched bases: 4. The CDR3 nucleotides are TGTGCCAGCAGCAACCGGGACAGGGGCTACGAGCAGTACTTC. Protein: CASSNRDRGYEQYF. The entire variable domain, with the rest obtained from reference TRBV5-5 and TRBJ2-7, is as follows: DAGVTQSPTHLIKTRGQQVTLRCSPISGHKSVSWYQQVLGQGPQFIFQYYEKEERGRGNFPDRFSARQFPNYSSELNVNALLLGDSALYLCASSNRDRGYEQYFGPGTRLTVT.

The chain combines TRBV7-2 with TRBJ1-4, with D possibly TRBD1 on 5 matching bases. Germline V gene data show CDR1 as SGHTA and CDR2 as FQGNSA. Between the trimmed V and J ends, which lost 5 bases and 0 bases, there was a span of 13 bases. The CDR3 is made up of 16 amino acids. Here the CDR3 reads CASSQRGDATNEKLFF. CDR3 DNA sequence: TGTGCCAGCAGCCAGCGGGGGGACGCAACTAATGAAAAACTGTTTTTT.

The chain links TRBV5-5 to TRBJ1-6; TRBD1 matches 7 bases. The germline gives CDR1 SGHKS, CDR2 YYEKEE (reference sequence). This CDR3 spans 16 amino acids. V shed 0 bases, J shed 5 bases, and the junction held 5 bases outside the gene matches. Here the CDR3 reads CASSLAGDSNNSPLHF. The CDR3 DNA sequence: TGTGCCAGCAGCTTGGCTGGGGACAGTAATAATTCACCCCTCCACTTT.

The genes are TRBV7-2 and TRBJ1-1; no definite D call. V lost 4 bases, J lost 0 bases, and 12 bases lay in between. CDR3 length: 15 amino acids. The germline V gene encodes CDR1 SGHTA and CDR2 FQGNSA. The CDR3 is CASSSTRSLNTEAFF. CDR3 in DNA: TGTGCCAGCAGCTCTACCCGTTCCTTGAACACTGAAGCTTTCTTT.

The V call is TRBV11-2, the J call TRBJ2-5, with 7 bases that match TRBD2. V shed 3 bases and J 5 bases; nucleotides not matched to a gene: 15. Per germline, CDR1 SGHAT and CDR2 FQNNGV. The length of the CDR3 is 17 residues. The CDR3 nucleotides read TGTGCCAGCAGCTTTACGGGAAGTAGCATGGGGGGGGAGACCCAGTACTTC. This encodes CASSFTGSSMGGETQYF. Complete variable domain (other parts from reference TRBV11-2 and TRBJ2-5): EAGVAQSPRYKIIEKRQSVAFWCNPISGHATLYWYQQILGQGPKLLIQFQNNGVVDDSQLPKDRFSAERLKGVDSTLKIQPAKLEDSAVYLCASSFTGSSMGGETQYFGPGTRLLVL.

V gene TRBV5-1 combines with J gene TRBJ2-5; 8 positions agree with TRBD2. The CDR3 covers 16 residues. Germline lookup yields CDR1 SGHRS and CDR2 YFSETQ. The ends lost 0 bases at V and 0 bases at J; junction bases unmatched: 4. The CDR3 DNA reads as TGCGCCAGCAGCTTGGCTTTAGCGGGGTACCAAGAGACCCAGTACTTC. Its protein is CASSLALAGYQETQYF. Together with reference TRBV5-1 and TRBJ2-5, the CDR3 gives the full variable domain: KAGVTQTPRYLIKTRGQQVTLSCSPISGHRSVSWYQQTPGQGLQFLFEYFSETQRNKGNFPGRFSGRQFSNSRSEMNVSTLELGDSALYLCASSLALAGYQETQYFGPGTRLLVL.

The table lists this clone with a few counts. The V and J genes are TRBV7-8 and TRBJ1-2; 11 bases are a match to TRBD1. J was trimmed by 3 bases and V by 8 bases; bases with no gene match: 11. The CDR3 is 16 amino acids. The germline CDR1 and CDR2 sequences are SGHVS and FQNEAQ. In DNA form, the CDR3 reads TGTGCCAGCCGCCCGGGACAGGGGGTCGGTGACTATGGCTACACCTTC. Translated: CASRPGQGVGDYGYTF.